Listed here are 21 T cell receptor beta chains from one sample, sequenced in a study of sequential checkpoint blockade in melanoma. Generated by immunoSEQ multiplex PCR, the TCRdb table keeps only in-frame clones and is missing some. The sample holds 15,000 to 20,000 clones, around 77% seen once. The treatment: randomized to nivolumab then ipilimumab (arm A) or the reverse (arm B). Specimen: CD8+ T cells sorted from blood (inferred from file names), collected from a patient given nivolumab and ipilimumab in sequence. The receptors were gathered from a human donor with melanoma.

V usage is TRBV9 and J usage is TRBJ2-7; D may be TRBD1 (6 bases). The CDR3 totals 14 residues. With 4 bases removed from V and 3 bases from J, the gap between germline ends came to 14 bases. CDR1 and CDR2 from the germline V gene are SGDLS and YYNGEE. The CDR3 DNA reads TGTGCCAGCAGCCCCCGACAGGCCCTCTACGAGCAGTACTTC. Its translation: CASSPRQALYEQYF.

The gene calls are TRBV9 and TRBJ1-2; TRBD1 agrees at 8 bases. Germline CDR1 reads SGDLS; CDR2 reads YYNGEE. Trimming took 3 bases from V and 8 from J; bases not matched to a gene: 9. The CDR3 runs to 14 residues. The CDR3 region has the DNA TGTGCCAGCAGCGATCGGACAGGGCGTGGAGGCTACACCTTC. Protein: CASSDRTGRGGYTF.

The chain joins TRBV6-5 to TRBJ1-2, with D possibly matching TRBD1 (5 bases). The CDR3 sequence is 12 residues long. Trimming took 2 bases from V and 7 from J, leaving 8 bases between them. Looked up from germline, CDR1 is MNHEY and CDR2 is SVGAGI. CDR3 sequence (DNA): TGTGCCAGCAGTTACAGGGGATCTGGCTACACCTTC. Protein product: CASSYRGSGYTF.

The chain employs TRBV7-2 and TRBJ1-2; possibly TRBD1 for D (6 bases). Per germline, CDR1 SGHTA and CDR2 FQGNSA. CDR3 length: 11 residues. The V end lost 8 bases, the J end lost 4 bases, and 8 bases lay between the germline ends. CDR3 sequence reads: CASWTVYGYTF. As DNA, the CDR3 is TGTGCCAGCTGGACAGTCTATGGCTACACCTTC. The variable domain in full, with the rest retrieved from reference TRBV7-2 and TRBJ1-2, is GAGVSQSPSNKVTEKGKDVELRCDPISGHTALYWYRQSLGQGLEFLIYFQGNSAPDKSGLPSDRFSAERTGGSVSTLTIQRTQQEDSAVYLCASWTVYGYTFGSGTRLTVV.

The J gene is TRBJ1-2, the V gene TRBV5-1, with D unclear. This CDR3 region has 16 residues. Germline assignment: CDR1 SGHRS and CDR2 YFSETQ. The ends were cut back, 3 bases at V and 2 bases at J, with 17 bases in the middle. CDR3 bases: TGCGCCAGCAGCTCGTCACCCCCAGGAGGGAACTATGGCTACACCTTC. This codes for CASSSSPPGGNYGYTF.

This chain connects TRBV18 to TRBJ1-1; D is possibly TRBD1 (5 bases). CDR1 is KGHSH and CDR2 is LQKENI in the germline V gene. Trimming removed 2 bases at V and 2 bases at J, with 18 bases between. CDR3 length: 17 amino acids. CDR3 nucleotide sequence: TGTGCCAGCTCACCAGACAGAACTGTACAAGCTAACACTGAAGCTTTCTTT. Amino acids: CASSPDRTVQANTEAFF.

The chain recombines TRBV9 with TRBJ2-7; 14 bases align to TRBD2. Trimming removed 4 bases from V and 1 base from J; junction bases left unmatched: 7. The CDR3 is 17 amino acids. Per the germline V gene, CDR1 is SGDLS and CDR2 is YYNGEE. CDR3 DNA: TGTGCCAGCAGCTCAGGGACTAGCGGGGGCCCATCCTACGAGCAGTACTTC. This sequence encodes CASSSGTSGGPSYEQYF.

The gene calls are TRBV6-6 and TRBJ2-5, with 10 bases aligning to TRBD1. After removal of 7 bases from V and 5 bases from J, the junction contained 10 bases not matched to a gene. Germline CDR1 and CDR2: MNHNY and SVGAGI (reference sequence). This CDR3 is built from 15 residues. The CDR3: CASTWTGGVIETQYF. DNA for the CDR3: TGTGCCAGCACCTGGACAGGGGGGGTGATCGAGACCCAGTACTTC.

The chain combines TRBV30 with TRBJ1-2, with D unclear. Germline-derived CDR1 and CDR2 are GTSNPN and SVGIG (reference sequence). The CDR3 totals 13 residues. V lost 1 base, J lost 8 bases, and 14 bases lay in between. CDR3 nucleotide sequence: TGTGCCTGGAGTGCGACGGGGAATCGGGGCTACACCTTC. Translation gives CAWSATGNRGYTF.

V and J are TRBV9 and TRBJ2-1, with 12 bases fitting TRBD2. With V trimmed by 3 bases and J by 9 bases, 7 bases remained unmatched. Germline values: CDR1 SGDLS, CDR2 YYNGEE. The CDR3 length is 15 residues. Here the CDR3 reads CASSETSGGSSEQFF. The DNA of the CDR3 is TGTGCCAGCAGCGAGACTAGCGGGGGAAGCAGTGAGCAGTTCTTC. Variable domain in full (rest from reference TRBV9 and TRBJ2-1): DSGVTQTPKHLITATGQRVTLRCSPRSGDLSVYWYQQSLDQGLQFLIQYYNGEERAKGNILERFSAQQFPDLHSELNLSSLELGDSALYFCASSETSGGSSEQFFGPGTRLTVL.

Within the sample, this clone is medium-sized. CDR3 sequence: CASRREVEQYF. In DNA form, the CDR3 reads TGTGCCAGCAGAAGGGAGGTCGAGCAGTACTTC. The rearrangement uses TRBV9 and TRBJ2-7; D may be TRBD2 (6 bases). Trimming stripped 5 bases from V and 6 bases from J, with 9 bases between. Germline lookup yields CDR1 SGDLS and CDR2 YYNGEE. There are 11 residues in the CDR3. Together with reference TRBV9 and TRBJ2-7, the CDR3 gives the full variable domain: DSGVTQTPKHLITATGQRVTLRCSPRSGDLSVYWYQQSLDQGLQFLIQYYNGEERAKGNILERFSAQQFPDLHSELNLSSLELGDSALYFCASRREVEQYFGPGTRLTVT.

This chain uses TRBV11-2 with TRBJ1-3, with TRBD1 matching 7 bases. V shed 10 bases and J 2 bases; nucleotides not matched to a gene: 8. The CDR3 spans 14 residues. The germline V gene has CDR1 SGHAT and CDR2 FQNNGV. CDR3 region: CATSSGGPGNTIYF. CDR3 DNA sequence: TGTGCCACCTCGTCAGGGGGGCCTGGAAACACCATATATTTT.

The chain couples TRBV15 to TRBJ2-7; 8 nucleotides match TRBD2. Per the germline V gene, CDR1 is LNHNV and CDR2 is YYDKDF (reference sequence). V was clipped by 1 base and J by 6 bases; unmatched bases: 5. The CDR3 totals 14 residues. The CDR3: CATSRGLAGSEQYF. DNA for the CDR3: TGTGCCACCAGCAGAGGGCTAGCGGGTAGCGAGCAGTACTTC.

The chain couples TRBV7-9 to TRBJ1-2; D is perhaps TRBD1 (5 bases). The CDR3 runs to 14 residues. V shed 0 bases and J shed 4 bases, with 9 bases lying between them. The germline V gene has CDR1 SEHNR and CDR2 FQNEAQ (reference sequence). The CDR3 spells CASSLATASYGYTF. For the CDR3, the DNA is TGTGCCAGCAGCTTAGCGACAGCTTCCTATGGCTACACCTTC.

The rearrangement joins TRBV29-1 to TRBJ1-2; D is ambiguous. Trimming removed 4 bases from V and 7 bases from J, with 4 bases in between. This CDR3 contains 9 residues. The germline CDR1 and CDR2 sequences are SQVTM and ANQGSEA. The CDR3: CSVGGGYTF. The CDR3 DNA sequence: TGCAGCGTTGGCGGTGGCTACACCTTC.

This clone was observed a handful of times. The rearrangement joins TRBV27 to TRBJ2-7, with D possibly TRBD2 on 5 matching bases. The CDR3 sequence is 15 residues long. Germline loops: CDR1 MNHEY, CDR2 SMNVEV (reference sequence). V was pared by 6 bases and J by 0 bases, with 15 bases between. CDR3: CASSLRTPRSYEQYF. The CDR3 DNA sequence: TGTGCCAGCAGCTTGAGGACTCCCCGCTCCTACGAGCAGTACTTC.

CDR3 amino acids: CASRPGGTLREQYF. Written as DNA, the CDR3 is TGTGCCAGCCGACCCGGTGGAACTTTGAGGGAGCAGTACTTC. The rearrangement joins TRBV27 to TRBJ2-7, with unresolved D. The germline gives CDR1 MNHEY, CDR2 SMNVEV (reference sequence). The V end was cut by 8 bases, the J end by 7 bases, with 21 bases between. This CDR3 is built from 14 residues.

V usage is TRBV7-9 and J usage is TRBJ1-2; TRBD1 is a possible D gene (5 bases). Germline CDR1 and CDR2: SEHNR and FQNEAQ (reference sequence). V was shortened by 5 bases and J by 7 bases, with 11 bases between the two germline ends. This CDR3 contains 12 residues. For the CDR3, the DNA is TGTGCCAGCAGCAAAGGGGTTACTGGCTACACCTTC. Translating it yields CASSKGVTGYTF.

CDR3 in amino acids: CASSIKLGLLYGYTF. CDR3 DNA sequence: TGTGCCAGTAGTATAAAGTTGGGACTCCTCTATGGCTACACCTTC. The chain joins TRBV19 to TRBJ1-2, with a possible D match to TRBD1 (5 bases). V was cut by 2 bases and J by 4 bases, with 14 bases left in between. Germline CDR1 LNHDA, CDR2 SQIVND (reference sequence). This CDR3 comprises 15 residues.

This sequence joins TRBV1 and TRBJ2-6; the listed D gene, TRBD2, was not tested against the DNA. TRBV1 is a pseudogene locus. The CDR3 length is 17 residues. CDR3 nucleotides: TGCACCAGCAGCCAAGTAGATCCGGGCTCTGGGGCCAACGTCCTGACTTTC. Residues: CTSSQVDPGSGANVLTF.

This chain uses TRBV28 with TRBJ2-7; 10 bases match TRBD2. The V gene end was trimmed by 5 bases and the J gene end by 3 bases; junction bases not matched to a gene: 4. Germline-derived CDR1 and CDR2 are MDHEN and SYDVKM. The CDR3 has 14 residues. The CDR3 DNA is TGTGCCAGCAGTCTTTTAGCGGGAGGCTACGAGCAGTACTTC. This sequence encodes CASSLLAGGYEQYF.